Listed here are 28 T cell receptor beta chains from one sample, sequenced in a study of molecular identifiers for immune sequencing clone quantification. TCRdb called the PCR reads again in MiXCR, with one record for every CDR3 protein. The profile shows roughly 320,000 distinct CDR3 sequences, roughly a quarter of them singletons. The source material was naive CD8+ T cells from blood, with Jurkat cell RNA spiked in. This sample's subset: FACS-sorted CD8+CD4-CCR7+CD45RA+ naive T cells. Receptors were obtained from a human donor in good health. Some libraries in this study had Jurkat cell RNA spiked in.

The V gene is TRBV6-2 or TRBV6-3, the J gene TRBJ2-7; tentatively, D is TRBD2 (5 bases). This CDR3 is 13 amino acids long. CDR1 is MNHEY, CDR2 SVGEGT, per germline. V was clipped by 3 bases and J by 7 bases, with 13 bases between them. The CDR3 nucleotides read TGTGCCAGCAGTTATGGATCGGAGGAAGAGCAGTACTTC. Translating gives CASSYGSEEEQYF.

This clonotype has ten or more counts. CDR3 bases: TGTGCCAGCAGCTTCTTCGGGACTCAGGGGAATCGGGATGAGCAGTTCTTC. As protein: CASSFFGTQGNRDEQFF. The chain is built from TRBV7-9 and TRBJ2-1; D is tentatively TRBD1 or TRBD2 (6 bases each). Germline-derived CDR1 and CDR2 are SEHNR and FQNEAQ (reference sequence). The CDR3 has 17 amino acids. V lost 3 bases and J lost 8, with 23 bases in between.

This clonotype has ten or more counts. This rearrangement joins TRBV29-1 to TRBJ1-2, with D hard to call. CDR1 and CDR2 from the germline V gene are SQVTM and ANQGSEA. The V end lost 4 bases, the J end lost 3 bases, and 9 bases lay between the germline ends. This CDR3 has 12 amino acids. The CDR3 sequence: CSVVPLDYGYTF. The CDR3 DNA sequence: TGCAGCGTTGTCCCCCTCGACTATGGCTACACCTTC.

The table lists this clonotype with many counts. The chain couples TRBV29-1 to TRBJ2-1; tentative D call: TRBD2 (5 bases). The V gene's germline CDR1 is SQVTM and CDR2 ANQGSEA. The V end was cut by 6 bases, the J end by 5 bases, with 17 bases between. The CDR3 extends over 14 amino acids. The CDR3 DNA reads TGCAGCGTCCCCCGGACCGAGGGTGACAATGAGCAGTTCTTC. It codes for CSVPRTEGDNEQFF.

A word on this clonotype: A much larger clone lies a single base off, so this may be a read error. CDR3 loop: CATGGAGLPDTQYF. In DNA form, the CDR3 reads TGTGCCACCGGCGGGGCAGGGTTACCAGATACGCAGTATTTT. This chain links TRBV28 with TRBJ2-3; D possibly corresponds to TRBD2 (6 bases). This CDR3 comprises 14 residues. V lost 10 bases to trimming and J lost 4 bases, with 18 bases between them. Germline loops: CDR1 MDHEN, CDR2 SYDVKM.

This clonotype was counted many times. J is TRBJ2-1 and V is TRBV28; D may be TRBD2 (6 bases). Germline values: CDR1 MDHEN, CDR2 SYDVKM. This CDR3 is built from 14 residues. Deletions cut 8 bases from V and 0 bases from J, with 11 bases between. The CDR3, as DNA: TGTGCCAGCTCGAATAGCGGCTCCTACAATGAGCAGTTCTTC. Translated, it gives CASSNSGSYNEQFF.

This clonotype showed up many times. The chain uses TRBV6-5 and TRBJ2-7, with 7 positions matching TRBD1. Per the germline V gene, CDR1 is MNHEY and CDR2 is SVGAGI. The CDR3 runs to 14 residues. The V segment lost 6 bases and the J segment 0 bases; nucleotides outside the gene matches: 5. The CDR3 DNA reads TGTGCCAGCAGCTACGGGACAGCCTCCTACGAGCAGTACTTC. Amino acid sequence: CASSYGTASYEQYF.

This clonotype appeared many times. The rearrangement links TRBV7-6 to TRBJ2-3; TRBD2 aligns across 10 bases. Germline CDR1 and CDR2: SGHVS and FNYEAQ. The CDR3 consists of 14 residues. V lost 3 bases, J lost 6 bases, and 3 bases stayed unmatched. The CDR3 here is CASSFLAGVDTQYF. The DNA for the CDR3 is TGTGCCAGCAGCTTTCTAGCGGGAGTTGATACGCAGTATTTT. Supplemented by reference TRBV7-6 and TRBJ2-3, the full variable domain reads GAGVSQSPRYKVTKRGQDVALRCDPISGHVSLYWYRQALGQGPEFLTYFNYEAQQDKSGLPNDRFSAERPEGSISTLTIQRTEQRDSAMYRCASSFLAGVDTQYFGPGTRLTVL.

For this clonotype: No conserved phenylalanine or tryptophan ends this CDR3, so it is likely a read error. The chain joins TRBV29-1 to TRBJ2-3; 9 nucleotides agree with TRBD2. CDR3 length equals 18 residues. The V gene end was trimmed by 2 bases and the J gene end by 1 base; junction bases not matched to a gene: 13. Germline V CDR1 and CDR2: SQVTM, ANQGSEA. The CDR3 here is CSVELYPGVAGGTDTQYL. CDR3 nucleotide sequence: TGCAGCGTTGAACTTTATCCCGGAGTAGCGGGGGGCACAGATACGCAGTATCTT.

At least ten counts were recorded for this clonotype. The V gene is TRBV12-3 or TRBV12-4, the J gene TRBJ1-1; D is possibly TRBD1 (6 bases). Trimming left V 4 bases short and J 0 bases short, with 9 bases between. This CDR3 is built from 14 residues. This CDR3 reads CASSSGGLNTEAFF. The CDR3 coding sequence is TGTGCCAGCAGTTCGGGGGGCCTGAACACTGAAGCTTTCTTT.

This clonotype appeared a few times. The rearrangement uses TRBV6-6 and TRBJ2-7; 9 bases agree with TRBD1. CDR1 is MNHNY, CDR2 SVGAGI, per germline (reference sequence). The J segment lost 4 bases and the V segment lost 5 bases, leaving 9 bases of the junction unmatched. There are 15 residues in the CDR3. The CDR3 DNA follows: TGTGCCAGCAGTCCTGGACAGGGGCTGTTGTACGAGCAGTACTTC. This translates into CASSPGQGLLYEQYF.

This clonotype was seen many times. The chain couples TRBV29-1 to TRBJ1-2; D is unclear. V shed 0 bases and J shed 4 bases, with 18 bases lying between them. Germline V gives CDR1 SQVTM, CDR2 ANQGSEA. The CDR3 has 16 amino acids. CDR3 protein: CSVEEGSAPGSYGYTF. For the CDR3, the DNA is TGCAGCGTTGAAGAAGGGTCAGCTCCGGGGAGCTATGGCTACACCTTC. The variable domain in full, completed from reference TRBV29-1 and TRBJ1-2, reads SAVISQKPSRDICQRGTSLTIQCQVDSQVTMMFWYRQQPGQSLTLIATANQGSEATYESGFVIDKFPISRPNLTFSTLTVSNMSPEDSSIYLCSVEEGSAPGSYGYTFGSGTRLTVV.

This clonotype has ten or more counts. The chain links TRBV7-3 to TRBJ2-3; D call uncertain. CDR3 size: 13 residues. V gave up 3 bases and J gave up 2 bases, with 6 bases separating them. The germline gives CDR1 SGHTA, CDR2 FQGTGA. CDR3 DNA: TGTGCCAGCAGCTTCGGAACCACAGATACGCAGTATTTT. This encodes CASSFGTTDTQYF.

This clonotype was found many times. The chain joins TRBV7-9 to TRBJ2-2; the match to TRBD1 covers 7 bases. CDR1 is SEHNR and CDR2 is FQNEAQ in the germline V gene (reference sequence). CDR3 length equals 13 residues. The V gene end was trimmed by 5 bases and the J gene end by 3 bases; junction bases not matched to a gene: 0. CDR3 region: CASSGTDTGELFF. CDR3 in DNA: TGTGCCAGCAGCGGGACAGACACCGGGGAGCTGTTTTTT.

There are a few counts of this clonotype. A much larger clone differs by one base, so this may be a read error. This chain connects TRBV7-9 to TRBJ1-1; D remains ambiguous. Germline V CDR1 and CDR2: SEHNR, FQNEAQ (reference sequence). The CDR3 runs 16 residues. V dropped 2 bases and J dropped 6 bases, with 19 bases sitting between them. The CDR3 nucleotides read TGTGCCAGCAGCTTACGACCGGCAGGTTTTTTCTCTGAAGCTTTCTTT. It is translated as CASSLRPAGFFSEAFF.

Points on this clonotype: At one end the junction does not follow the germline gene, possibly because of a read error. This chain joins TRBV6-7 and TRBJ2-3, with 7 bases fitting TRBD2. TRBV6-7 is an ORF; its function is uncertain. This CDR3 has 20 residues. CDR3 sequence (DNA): TGTGCCAACAGTTACTCGACGCCTTCGTTGGGGGGGACTAGCACAGATACGCAGTATTTT. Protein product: CANSYSTPSLGGTSTDTQYF.

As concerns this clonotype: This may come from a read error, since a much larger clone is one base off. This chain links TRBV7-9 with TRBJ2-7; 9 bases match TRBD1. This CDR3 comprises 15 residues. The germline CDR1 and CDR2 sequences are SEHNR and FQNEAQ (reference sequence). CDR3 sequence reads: CASSLEDRGAYAQYF. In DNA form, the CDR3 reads TGTGCCAGCAGCTTAGAGGACAGGGGAGCCTACGCGCAGTACTTC.

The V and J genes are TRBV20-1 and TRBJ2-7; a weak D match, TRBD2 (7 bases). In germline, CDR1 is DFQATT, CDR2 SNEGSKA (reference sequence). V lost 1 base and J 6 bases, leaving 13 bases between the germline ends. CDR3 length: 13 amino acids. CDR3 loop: CSARAGGGLEQYF. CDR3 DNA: TGCAGTGCTAGAGCTGGGGGGGGGCTCGAGCAGTACTTC.

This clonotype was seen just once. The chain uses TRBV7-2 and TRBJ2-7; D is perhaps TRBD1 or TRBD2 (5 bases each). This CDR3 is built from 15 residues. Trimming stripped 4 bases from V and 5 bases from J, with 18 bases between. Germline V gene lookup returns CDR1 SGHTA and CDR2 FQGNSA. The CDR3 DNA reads TGTGCCAGCAGCTACCGGGACGCCTCGTCTCACGAGCAGTACTTC. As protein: CASSYRDASSHEQYF.

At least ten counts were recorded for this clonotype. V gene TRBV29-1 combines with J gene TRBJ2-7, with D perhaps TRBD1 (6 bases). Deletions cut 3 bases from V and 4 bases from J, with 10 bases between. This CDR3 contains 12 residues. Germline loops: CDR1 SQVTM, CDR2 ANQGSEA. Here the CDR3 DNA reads TGCAGCGTTGACCTGGGGGCTTACGAGCAGTACTTC. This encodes CSVDLGAYEQYF.

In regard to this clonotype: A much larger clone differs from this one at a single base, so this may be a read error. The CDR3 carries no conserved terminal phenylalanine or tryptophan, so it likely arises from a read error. The CDR3 DNA reads as TGTGCCAGCAGCGGTGACAGGGGCCCTGAAGCTTTCTTA. It encodes CASSGDRGPEAFL. The chain joins TRBV5-4 to TRBJ1-1, with TRBD1 matching 8 bases. Losses at the gene ends were 4 bases for V and 6 bases for J; bases not matched to a gene: 5. CDR1 and CDR2 (germline): SGHNT, YYREEE (reference sequence). This CDR3 has 13 residues.

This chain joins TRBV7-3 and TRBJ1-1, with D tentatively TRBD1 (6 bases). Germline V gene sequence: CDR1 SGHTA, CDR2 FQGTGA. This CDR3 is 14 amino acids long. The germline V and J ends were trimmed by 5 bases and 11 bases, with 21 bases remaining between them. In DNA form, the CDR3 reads TGTGCCAGCAGCCCCAGGGGCGGGTTATTGGGGGCTTTCTTT. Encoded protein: CASSPRGGLLGAFF. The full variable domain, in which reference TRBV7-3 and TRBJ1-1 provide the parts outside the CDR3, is GAGVSQTPSNKVTEKGKYVELRCDPISGHTALYWYRQSLGQGPEFLIYFQGTGAADDSGLPNDRFFAVRPEGSVSTLKIQRTERGDSAVYLCASSPRGGLLGAFFGQGTRLTVV.

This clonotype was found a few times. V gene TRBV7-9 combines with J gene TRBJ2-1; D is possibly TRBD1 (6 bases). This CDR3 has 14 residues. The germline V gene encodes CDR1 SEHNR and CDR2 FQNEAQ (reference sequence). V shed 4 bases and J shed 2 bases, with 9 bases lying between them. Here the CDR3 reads CASSSRQAYNEQFF. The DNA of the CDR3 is TGTGCCAGCAGCTCGCGACAGGCCTACAATGAGCAGTTCTTC.

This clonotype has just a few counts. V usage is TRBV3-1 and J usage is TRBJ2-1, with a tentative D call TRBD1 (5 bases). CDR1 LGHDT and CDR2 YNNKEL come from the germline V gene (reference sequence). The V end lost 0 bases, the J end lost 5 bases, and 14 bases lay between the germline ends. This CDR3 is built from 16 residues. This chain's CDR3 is CASSQDQDSRDNEQFF. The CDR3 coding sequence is TGTGCCAGCAGCCAAGATCAAGACAGTAGAGACAATGAGCAGTTCTTC.

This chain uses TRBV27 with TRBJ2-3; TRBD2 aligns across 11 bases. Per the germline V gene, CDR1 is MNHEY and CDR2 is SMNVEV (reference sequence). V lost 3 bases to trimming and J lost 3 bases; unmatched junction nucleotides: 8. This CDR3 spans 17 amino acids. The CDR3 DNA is TGTGCCAGCAGTTTGCTGCTAGCGGGGGGTAGGACAGATACGCAGTATTTT. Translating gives CASSLLLAGGRTDTQYF.

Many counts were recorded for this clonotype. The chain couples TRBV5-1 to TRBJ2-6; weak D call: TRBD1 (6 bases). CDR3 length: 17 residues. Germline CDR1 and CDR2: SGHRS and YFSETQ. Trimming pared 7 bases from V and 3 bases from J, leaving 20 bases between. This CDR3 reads CASRQDRALSGANVLTF. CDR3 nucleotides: TGCGCCAGCCGACAGGACCGCGCTCTGAGTGGGGCCAACGTCCTGACTTTC.

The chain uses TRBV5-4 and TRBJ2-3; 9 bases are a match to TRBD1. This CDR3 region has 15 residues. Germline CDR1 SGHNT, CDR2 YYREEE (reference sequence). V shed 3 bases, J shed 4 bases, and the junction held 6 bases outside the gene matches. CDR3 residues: CASSWTDRGADTQYF. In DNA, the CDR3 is TGTGCCAGCAGCTGGACCGACAGGGGGGCAGATACGCAGTATTTT.

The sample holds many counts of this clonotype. In DNA, the CDR3 is TGTGCCAGCAGCCAGCCCATGGACAGGGGGTTAATAAATGAGCAGTTCTTC. Its protein product is CASSQPMDRGLINEQFF. The V call is TRBV14, the J call TRBJ2-1; 10 nucleotides align to TRBD1. The CDR3 runs to 17 residues. From germline, CDR1 is SGHDN and CDR2 FVKESK. J lost 7 bases, V lost 3 bases, and 12 bases had no gene match.